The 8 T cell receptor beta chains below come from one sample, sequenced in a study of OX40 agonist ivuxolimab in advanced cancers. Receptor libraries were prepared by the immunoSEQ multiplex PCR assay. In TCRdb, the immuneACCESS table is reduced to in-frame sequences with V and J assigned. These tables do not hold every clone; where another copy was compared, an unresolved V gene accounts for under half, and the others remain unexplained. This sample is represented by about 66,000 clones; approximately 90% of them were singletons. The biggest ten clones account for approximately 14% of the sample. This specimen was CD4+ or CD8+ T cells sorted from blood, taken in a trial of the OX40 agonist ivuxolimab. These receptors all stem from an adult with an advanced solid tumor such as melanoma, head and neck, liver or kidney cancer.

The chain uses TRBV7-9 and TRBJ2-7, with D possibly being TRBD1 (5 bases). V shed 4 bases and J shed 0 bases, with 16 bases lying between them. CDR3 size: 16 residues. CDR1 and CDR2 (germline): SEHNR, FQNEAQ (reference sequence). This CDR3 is CASSSQVTANSYEQYF. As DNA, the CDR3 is TGTGCCAGCAGCTCCCAGGTGACAGCTAACTCCTACGAGCAGTACTTC.

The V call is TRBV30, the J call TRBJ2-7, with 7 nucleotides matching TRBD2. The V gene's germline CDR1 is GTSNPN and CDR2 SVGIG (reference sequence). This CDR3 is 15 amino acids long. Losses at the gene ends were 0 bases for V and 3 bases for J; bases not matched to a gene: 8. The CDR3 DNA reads TGTGCCTGGAGTGTACCCTGGGGGGGTATCTACGAGCAGTACTTC. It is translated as CAWSVPWGGIYEQYF.

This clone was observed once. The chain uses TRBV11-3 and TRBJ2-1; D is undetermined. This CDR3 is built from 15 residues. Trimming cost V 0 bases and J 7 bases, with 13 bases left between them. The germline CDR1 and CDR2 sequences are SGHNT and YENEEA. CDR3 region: CASSLEGNLGNEQFF. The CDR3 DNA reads TGTGCCAGCAGCTTAGAAGGGAACCTAGGGAATGAGCAGTTCTTC.

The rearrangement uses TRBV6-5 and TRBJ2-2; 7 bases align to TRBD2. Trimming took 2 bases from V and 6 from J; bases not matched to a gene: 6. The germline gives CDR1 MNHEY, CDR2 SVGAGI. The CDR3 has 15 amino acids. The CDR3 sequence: CASSYGQGGAGELFF. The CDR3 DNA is TGTGCCAGCAGTTACGGTCAGGGAGGGGCCGGGGAGCTGTTTTTT.

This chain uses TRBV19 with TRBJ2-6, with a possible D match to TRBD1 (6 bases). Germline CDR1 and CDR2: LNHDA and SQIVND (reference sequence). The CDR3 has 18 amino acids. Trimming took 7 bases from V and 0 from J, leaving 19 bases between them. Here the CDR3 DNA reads TGTGCCAGTATAACGGTGTCAGGGGAAAACTCTGGGGCCAACGTCCTGACTTTC. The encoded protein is CASITVSGENSGANVLTF.

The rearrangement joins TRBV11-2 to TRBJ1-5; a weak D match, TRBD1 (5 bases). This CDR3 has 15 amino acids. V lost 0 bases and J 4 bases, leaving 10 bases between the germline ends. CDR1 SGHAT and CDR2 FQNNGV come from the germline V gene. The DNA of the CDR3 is TGTGCCAGCAGCTTAGATTACGGGGGGAATCAGCCCCAGCATTTT. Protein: CASSLDYGGNQPQHF. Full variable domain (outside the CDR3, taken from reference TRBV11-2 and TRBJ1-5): EAGVAQSPRYKIIEKRQSVAFWCNPISGHATLYWYQQILGQGPKLLIQFQNNGVVDDSQLPKDRFSAERLKGVDSTLKIQPAKLEDSAVYLCASSLDYGGNQPQHFGDGTRLSIL.

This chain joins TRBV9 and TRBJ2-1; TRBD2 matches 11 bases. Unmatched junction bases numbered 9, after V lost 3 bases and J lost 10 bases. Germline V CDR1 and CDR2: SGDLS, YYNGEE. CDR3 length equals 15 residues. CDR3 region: CASSAGVRTSGEQFF. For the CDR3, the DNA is TGTGCCAGCAGCGCCGGTGTAAGGACTAGCGGGGAGCAGTTCTTC.

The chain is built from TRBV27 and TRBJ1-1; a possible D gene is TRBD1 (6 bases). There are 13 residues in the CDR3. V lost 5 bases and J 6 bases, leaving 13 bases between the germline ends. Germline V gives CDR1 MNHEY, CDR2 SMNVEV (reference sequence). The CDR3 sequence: CASSVRGPSEAFF. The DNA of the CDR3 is TGTGCCAGCAGTGTCAGGGGTCCCTCTGAAGCTTTCTTT.